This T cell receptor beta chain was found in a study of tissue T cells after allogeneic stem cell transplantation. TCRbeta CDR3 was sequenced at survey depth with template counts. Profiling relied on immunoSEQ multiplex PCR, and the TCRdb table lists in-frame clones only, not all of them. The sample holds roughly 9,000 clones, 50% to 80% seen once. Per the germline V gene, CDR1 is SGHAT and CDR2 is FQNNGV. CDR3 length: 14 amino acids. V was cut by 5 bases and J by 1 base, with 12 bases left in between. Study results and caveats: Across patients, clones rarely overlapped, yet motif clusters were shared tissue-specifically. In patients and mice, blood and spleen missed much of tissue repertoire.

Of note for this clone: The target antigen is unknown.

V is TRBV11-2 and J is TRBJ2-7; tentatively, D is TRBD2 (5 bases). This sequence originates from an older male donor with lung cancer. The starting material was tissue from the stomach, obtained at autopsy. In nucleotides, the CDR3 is TGTGCCAGCAGCCAACCCGGGGTTTCCTACGAGCAGTACTTC. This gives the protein CASSQPGVSYEQYF.